The 17 T cell receptor beta chains below all came from one sample that was sequenced in a study of blood T cell repertoires in COVID-19. Assay used: immunoSEQ multiplex PCR; TCRdb lists only in-frame clones, some missing. The top ten hold around 1.3% of the sample, which has under 300,000 clones, about 90% seen once. Sequencing was carried out using PBMCs or T cells enriched from blood (not recorded which). These receptors all come from a human donor in a cohort exposed to, infected with or recovered from COVID-19 (not recorded which). The donor label of this sample is uncertain.

The V and J genes are TRBV4-2 and TRBJ1-2; D not resolved. With 1 base removed from V and 1 base from J, the gap between germline ends came to 10 bases. Looked up from germline, CDR1 is LGHNA and CDR2 is YNFKEQ. The CDR3 loop spans 15 amino acids. The CDR3 sequence: CASSQVSRSNYGYTF. The CDR3 bases are TGTGCCAGCAGCCAAGTTAGCAGAAGTAACTATGGCTACACCTTC.

The gene calls are TRBV2 and TRBJ2-5; 9 bases are a match to TRBD1. J lost 3 bases, V lost 5 bases, and 4 bases had no gene match. This CDR3 has 14 residues. Germline CDR1 and CDR2: SNHLY and FYNNEI. CDR3: CASSPGQGEETQYF. The CDR3 DNA sequence: TGTGCCAGCAGTCCGGGACAGGGAGAAGAGACCCAGTACTTC.

Note on this clone: This sample includes further DNA sequences coding for the same CDR3. The V and J genes are TRBV4-1 and TRBJ2-1; D might be TRBD1 (6 bases). V dropped 0 bases and J dropped 4 bases, with 10 bases sitting between them. The CDR3 totals 15 residues. Germline V lookup: CDR1 MGHRA, CDR2 YSYEKL. CDR3: CASSQDARGYNEQFF. Here the CDR3 DNA reads TGCGCCAGCAGCCAAGACGCGAGGGGGTACAATGAGCAGTTCTTC.

The CDR3 DNA reads as TGTGCCAGCAGAGAGACAGTAGACACTGAAGCTTTCTTT. Amino acids: CASRETVDTEAFF. The V gene is TRBV7-9, the J gene TRBJ1-1, with D perhaps matching TRBD1 (5 bases). CDR1 and CDR2 from the germline V gene are SEHNR and FQNEAQ (reference sequence). V lost 6 bases to trimming and J lost 3 bases, with 11 bases between them. The CDR3 length is 13 residues.

This clone is a singleton in its sample. The CDR3 DNA sequence: TGTGCCAGCAGCCGACTGGGAGGCGAAAAACTGTTTTTT. It specifies CASSRLGGEKLFF. The chain carries TRBV12-3 or TRBV12-4 and TRBJ1-4; D not certain. This CDR3 is built from 13 residues. The V and J ends lost 6 bases and 8 bases respectively, with 13 bases between them.

The V call is TRBV2, the J call TRBJ1-1, with a tentative D call TRBD1 (5 bases). The germline V and J ends were trimmed by 7 bases and 4 bases, with 13 bases remaining between them. The CDR3 covers 13 residues. Germline V gene sequence: CDR1 SNHLY, CDR2 FYNNEI. This CDR3 is CASTFGHSTEAFF. Here the CDR3 DNA reads TGTGCCAGCACCTTTGGACATTCCACTGAAGCTTTCTTT.

V gene TRBV5-8 combines with J gene TRBJ1-5, with a possible D match to TRBD1 (5 bases). CDR1 SGHTS and CDR2 YDEGEE come from the germline V gene. The CDR3 is made up of 15 amino acids. Trimming removed 0 bases from V and 4 bases from J, with 11 bases in between. Here the CDR3 DNA reads TGTGCCAGCAGCTTGGGCAGGGCTGGGAATCAGCCCCAGCATTTT. Protein sequence: CASSLGRAGNQPQHF.

The chain joins TRBV11-3 to TRBJ2-2, with unresolved D. This CDR3 spans 14 amino acids. Germline CDR1 reads SGHNT; CDR2 reads YENEEA. V was shortened by 0 bases and J by 6 bases, with 8 bases between the two germline ends. The chain's CDR3 is CASSLDRQAGELFF. CDR3 nucleotide sequence: TGTGCCAGCAGCTTAGATCGGCAGGCCGGGGAGCTGTTTTTT.

The chain uses TRBV10-3 and TRBJ1-3, with 7 bases that match TRBD1. V lost 0 bases and J lost 4; bases outside the gene matches: 12. The germline CDR1 and CDR2 sequences are ENHRY and SYGVKD. CDR3 length: 18 amino acids. The CDR3 region has the DNA TGTGCCATCAGTGAGTCGATTGGTAGGGGGCGAGGAGGAAACACCATATATTTT. Its translation is CAISESIGRGRGGNTIYF.

The chain couples TRBV30 to TRBJ2-3; 7 bases are a match to TRBD2. CDR1 and CDR2 (germline): GTSNPN, SVGIG (reference sequence). Trimming took 1 base from V and 1 from J; bases not matched to a gene: 5. The CDR3 runs 15 residues. CDR3 in amino acids: CAWSGGAGGTDTQYF. DNA of the CDR3: TGTGCCTGGAGTGGCGGGGCGGGGGGCACAGATACGCAGTATTTT.

The rearrangement joins TRBV2 to TRBJ1-1; TRBD1 aligns across 9 bases. The ends lost 5 bases at V and 4 bases at J; junction bases unmatched: 5. This CDR3 spans 14 amino acids. CDR1 is SNHLY and CDR2 is FYNNEI in the germline V gene. The CDR3 coding sequence is TGTGCCAGCAGTTCGGGACAGGGAGTCACTGAAGCTTTCTTT. Its protein product is CASSSGQGVTEAFF. The variable domain in full, with the rest retrieved from reference TRBV2 and TRBJ1-1, is EPEVTQTPSHQVTQMGQEVILRCVPISNHLYFYWYRQILGQKVEFLVSFYNNEISEKSEIFDDQFSVERPDGSNFTLKIRSTKLEDSAMYFCASSSGQGVTEAFFGQGTRLTVV.

This chain links TRBV3-1 (or the pseudogene TRBV3-2) with TRBJ2-1; weak D call: TRBD2 (6 bases). The CDR3 is 15 residues long. Trimming stripped 1 base from V and 7 bases from J, with 14 bases between. From germline, CDR1 is LGHDT and CDR2 YNNKEL (reference sequence). In DNA, the CDR3 is TGTGCCAGCAGCCAAGGACGGGACTGGGCGAATGAGCAGTTCTTC. Its translation: CASSQGRDWANEQFF.

J is TRBJ2-7 and V is TRBV6-5; D ambiguous. Germline loops: CDR1 MNHEY, CDR2 SVGAGI. Trimming cost V 7 bases and J 2 bases, with 9 bases left between them. The CDR3 consists of 12 residues. This CDR3 is CASNEQAYEQYF. CDR3 nucleotide sequence: TGTGCCAGCAACGAGCAAGCCTACGAGCAGTACTTC.

The chain joins TRBV30 to TRBJ2-7; D is possibly TRBD1 (5 bases). Trimming took 2 bases from V and 5 from J, leaving 19 bases between them. The CDR3 has 15 amino acids. CDR1 GTSNPN and CDR2 SVGIG come from the germline V gene (reference sequence). CDR3 DNA sequence: TGTGCCTGGAGTACCGACCCCACAGGTATCCACGAGCAGTACTTC. Encoded protein: CAWSTDPTGIHEQYF.

The rearrangement joins TRBV4-1 to TRBJ1-5; tentatively, D is TRBD1 (5 bases). V gave up 5 bases and J gave up 1 base, with 15 bases separating them. CDR3 size: 16 residues. CDR1 MGHRA and CDR2 YSYEKL come from the germline V gene. The CDR3 region is CASSSNVAGSNQPQHF. In DNA, the CDR3 is TGCGCCAGCAGCTCTAACGTCGCAGGGAGCAATCAGCCCCAGCATTTT.

V usage is TRBV24-1 and J usage is TRBJ1-1; weak D call: TRBD1 (6 bases). Trimming removed 3 bases at V and 1 base at J, with 14 bases between. This CDR3 spans 16 amino acids. Germline V gene sequence: CDR1 KGHDR, CDR2 SFDVKD. The CDR3 loop is CATSDAQGAPNTEAFF. CDR3 DNA sequence: TGTGCCACCAGTGATGCACAGGGAGCTCCGAACACTGAAGCTTTCTTT.

The chain is built from TRBV6-5 and TRBJ1-2; no firm D call. The CDR3 contains 14 residues. Trimming took off 6 bases at V and 1 base at J, with 12 bases between the two ends. Germline CDR1 and CDR2: MNHEY and SVGAGI. The CDR3 loop reads CASRQARDNYGYTF. CDR3 in DNA: TGTGCCAGCAGGCAGGCTCGGGATAACTATGGCTACACCTTC.